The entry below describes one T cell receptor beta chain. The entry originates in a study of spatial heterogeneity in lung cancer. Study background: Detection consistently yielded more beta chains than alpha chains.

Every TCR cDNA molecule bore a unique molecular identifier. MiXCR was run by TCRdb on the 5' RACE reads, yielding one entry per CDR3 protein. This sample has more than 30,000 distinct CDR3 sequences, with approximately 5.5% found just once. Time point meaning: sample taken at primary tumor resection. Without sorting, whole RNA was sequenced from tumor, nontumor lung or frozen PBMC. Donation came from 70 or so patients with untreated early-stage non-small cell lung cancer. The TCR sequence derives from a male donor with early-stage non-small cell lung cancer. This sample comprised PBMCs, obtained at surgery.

As DNA, the CDR3 is TGTGCCAGCAGATTTAGCGGGGGGGCTAACAATGAGCAGTTCTTC. Its protein is CASRFSGGANNEQFF. V and J are TRBV7-2 and TRBJ2-1, with 11 bases aligning to TRBD2. V dropped 6 bases and J dropped 5; count of bases not matched to a gene: 6. Looked up from germline, CDR1 is SGHTA and CDR2 is FQGNSA. The length of the CDR3 is 15 residues.